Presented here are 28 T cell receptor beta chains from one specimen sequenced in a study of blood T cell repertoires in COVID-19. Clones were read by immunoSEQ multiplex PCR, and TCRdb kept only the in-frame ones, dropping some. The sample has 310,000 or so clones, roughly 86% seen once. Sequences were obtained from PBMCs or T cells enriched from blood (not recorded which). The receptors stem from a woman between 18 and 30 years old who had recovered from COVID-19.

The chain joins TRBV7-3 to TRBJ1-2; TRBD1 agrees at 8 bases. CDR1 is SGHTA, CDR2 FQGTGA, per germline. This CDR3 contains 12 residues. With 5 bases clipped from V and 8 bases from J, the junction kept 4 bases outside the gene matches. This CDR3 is CASSPDRVGYTF. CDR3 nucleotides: TGTGCCAGCAGCCCGGACAGGGTCGGCTACACCTTC.

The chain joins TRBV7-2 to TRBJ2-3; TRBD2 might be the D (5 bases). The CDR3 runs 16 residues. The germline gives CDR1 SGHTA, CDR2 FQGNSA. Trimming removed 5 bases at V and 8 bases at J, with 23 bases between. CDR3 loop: CASSVSRLLGPGTQYF. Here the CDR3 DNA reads TGTGCCAGCAGCGTCAGCCGGCTACTAGGGCCGGGTACGCAGTATTTT.

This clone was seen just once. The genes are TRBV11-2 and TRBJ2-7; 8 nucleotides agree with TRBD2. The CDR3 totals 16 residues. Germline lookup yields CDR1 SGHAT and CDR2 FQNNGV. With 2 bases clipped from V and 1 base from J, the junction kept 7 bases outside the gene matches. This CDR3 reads CASSLPPREGSYEQYF. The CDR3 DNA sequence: TGTGCCAGCAGCTTACCCCCTCGGGAGGGTTCCTACGAGCAGTACTTC.

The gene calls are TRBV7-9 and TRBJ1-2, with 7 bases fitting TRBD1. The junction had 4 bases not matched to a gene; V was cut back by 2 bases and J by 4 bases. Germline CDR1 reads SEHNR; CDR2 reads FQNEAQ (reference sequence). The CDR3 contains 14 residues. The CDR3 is CASSLRQGGYGYTF. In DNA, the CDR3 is TGTGCCAGCAGCTTAAGACAGGGAGGCTATGGCTACACCTTC.

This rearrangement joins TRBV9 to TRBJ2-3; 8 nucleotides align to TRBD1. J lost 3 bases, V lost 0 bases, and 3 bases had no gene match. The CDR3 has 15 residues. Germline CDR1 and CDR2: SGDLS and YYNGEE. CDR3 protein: CASSVEQGETDTQYF. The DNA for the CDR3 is TGTGCCAGCAGCGTAGAACAGGGGGAAACAGATACGCAGTATTTT.

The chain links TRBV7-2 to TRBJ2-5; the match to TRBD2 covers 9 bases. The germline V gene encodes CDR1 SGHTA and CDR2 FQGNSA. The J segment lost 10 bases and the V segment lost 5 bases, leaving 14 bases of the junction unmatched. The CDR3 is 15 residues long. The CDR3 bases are TGTGCCAGCAGCCCCAGCGGGGGGCCCCCCAAGATCCAGTACTTC. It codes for CASSPSGGPPKIQYF.

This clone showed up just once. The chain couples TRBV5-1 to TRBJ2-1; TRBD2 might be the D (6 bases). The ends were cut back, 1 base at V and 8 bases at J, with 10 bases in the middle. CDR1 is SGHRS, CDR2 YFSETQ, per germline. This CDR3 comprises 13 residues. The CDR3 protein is CASSLPGGDEQFF. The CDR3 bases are TGCGCCAGCAGCTTGCCTGGCGGGGATGAGCAGTTCTTC. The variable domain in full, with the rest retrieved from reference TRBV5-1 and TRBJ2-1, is KAGVTQTPRYLIKTRGQQVTLSCSPISGHRSVSWYQQTPGQGLQFLFEYFSETQRNKGNFPGRFSGRQFSNSRSEMNVSTLELGDSALYLCASSLPGGDEQFFGPGTRLTVL.

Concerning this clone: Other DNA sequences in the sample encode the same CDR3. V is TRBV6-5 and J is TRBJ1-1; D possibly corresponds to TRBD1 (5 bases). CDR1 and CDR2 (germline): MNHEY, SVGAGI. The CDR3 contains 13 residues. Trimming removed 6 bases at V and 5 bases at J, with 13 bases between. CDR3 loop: CASRLQGGTEAFF. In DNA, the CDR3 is TGTGCCAGCAGACTGCAGGGAGGTACTGAAGCTTTCTTT.

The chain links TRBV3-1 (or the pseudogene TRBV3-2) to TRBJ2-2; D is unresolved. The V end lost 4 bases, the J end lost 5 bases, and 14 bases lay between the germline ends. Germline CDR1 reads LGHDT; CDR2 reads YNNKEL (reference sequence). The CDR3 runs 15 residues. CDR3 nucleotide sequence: TGTGCCAGCAGCCGCCGACCAGACTGGACCGGGGAGCTGTTTTTT. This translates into CASSRRPDWTGELFF.

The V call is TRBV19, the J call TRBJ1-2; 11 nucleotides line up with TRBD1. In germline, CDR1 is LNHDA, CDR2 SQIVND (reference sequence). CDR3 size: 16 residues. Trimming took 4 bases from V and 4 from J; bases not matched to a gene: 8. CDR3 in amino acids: CASSKHGQGAGYGYTF. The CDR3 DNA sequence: TGTGCCAGTAGTAAACACGGACAGGGGGCGGGCTATGGCTACACCTTC.

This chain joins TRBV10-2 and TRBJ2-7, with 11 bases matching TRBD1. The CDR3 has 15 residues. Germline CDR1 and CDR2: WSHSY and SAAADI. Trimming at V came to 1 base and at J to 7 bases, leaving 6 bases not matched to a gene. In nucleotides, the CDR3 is TGCGCCAGCAGTGAGTGGGACAGGGGGGTAGGGGAGCAGTACTTC. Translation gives CASSEWDRGVGEQYF.

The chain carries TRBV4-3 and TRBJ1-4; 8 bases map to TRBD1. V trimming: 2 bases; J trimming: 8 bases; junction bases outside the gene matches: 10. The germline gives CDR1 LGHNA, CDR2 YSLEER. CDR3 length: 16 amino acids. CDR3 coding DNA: TGCGCCAGCAGCCAACCTGGGACAGGAGGGGAAGAAAAACTGTTTTTT. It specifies CASSQPGTGGEEKLFF.

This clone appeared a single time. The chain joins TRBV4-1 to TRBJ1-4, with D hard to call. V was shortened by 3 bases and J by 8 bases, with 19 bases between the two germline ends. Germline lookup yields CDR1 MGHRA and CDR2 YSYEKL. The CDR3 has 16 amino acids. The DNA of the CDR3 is TGCGCCAGCAGCCATTTTTTTGGAGCGGTCAGGGAAAAACTGTTTTTT. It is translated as CASSHFFGAVREKLFF.

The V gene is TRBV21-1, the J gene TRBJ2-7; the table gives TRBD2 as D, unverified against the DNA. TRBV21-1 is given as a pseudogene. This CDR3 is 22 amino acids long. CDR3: CASSIPKGDRRCSGREAYEQYF. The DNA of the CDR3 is TGTGCCAGCAGTATACCTAAAGGAGATAGACGGTGTAGCGGGAGAGAAGCCTACGAGCAGTACTTC.

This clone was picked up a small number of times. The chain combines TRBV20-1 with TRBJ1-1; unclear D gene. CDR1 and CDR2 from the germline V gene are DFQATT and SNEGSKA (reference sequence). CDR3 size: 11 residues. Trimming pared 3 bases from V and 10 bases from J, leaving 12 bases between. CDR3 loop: CSASKVAGAFF. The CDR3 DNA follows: TGCAGTGCTAGTAAGGTCGCGGGAGCTTTCTTT.

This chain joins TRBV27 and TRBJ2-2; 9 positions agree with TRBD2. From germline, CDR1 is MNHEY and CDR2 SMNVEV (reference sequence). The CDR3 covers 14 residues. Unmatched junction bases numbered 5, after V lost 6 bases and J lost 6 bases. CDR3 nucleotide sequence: TGTGCCAGCAGGGTGCTAGCGGGGTCCGGGGAGCTGTTTTTT. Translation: CASRVLAGSGELFF.

As DNA, the CDR3 is TGCGCCAGCAGCCGCGGAACTAGCGGGAGGGCCCGTAATGAGCAGTTCTTC. This encodes CASSRGTSGRARNEQFF. The chain couples TRBV5-1 to TRBJ2-1, with 13 bases fitting TRBD2. Trimming at V came to 4 bases and at J to 7 bases, leaving 11 bases not matched to a gene. CDR1 and CDR2 (germline): SGHRS, YFSETQ. The CDR3 extends over 17 amino acids.

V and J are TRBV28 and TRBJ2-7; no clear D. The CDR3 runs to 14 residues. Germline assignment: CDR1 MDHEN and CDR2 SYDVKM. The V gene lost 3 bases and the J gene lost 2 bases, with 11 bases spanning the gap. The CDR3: CASSFLGQAYEQYF. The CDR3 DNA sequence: TGTGCCAGCAGTTTTCTCGGTCAAGCCTACGAGCAGTACTTC.

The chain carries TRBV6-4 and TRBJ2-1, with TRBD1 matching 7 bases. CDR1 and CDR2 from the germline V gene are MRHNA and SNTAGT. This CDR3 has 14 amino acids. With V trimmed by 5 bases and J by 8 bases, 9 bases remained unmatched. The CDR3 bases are TGTGCCAGCAGTTTAGAAACAGGGGACCATGAGCAGTTCTTC. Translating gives CASSLETGDHEQFF.

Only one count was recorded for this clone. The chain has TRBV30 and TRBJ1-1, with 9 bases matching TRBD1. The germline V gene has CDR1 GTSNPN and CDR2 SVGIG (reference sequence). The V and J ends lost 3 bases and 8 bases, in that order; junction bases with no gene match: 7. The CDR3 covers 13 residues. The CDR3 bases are TGTGCCTGGAGGGGACAGGGAGGGACCGAAGCTTTCTTT. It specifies CAWRGQGGTEAFF.

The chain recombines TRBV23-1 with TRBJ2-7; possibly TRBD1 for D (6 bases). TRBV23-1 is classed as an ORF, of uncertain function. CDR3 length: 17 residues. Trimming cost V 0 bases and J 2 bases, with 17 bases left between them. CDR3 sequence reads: CASSQSNPEQGPYEQYF. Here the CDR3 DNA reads TGCGCCAGCAGTCAATCTAACCCCGAACAGGGCCCCTACGAGCAGTACTTC.

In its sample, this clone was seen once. CDR3 sequence: CASSPSWGTGDTYSTDTQYF. The CDR3 DNA sequence: TGTGCCAGCAGCCCCTCGTGGGGGACAGGGGACACTTATAGCACAGATACGCAGTATTTT. The rearrangement joins TRBV28 to TRBJ2-3; 10 nucleotides match TRBD1. The germline V gene encodes CDR1 MDHEN and CDR2 SYDVKM. The CDR3 consists of 20 residues. The V and J ends lost 6 bases and 0 bases, in that order; junction bases with no gene match: 18.

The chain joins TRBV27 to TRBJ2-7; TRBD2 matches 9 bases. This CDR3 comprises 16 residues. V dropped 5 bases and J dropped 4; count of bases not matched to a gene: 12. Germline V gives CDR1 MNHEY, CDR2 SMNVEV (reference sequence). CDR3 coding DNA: TGTGCCAGCAGTCACCACCCACTAGCGGGCTCTTACGAGCAGTACTTC. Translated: CASSHHPLAGSYEQYF.

The CDR3 reads CASSQTTDSNYGYTF. The CDR3 DNA reads TGTGCCAGCAGCCAAACTACCGACAGCAACTATGGCTACACCTTC. This chain links TRBV4-2 with TRBJ1-2, with D perhaps TRBD1 (5 bases). Per germline, CDR1 LGHNA and CDR2 YNFKEQ. The ends were cut back, 2 bases at V and 2 bases at J, with 12 bases in the middle. The CDR3 totals 15 residues.

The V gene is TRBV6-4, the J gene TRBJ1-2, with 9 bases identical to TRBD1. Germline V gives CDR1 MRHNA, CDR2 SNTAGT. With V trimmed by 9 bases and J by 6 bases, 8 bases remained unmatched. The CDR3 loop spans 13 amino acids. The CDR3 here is CASSKDRGDGYTF. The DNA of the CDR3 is TGTGCCAGTTCAAAGGACAGGGGCGATGGCTACACCTTC.

The CDR3: CASSSGGPNTEAFF. CDR3 nucleotides: TGTGCCAGCAGCTCCGGTGGGCCGAACACTGAAGCTTTCTTT. V and J are TRBV7-3 and TRBJ1-1; D call uncertain. The CDR3 has 14 amino acids. V gave up 4 bases and J gave up 1 base, with 10 bases separating them. Germline values: CDR1 SGHTA, CDR2 FQGTGA.

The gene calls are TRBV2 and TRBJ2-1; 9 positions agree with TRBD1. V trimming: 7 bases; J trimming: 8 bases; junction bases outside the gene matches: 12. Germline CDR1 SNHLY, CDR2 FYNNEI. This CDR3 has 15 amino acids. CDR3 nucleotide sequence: TGTGCCAGCAATTCGCCGGGACAGGGTATAGATGAGCAGTTCTTC. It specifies CASNSPGQGIDEQFF.

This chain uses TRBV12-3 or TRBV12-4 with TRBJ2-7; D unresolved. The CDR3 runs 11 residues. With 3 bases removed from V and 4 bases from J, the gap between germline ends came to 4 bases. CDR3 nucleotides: TGTGCCAGCAGTTTTAAATACGAGCAGTACTTC. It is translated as CASSFKYEQYF.